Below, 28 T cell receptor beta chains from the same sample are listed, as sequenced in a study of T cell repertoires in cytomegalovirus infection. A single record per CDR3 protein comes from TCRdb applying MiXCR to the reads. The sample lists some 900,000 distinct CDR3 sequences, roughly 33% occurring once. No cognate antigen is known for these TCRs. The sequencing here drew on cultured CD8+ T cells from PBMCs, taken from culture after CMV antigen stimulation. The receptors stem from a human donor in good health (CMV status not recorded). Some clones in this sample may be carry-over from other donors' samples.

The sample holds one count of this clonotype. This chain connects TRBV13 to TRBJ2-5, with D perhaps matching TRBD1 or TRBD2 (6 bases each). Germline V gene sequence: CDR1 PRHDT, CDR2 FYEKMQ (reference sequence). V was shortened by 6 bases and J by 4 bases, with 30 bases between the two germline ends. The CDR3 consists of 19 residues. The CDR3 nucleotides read TGTGCCAGCAGACACGGTCGGCCGCCTGGGGGGCCCAGTGTAGAGACCCAGTACTTC. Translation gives CASRHGRPPGGPSVETQYF.

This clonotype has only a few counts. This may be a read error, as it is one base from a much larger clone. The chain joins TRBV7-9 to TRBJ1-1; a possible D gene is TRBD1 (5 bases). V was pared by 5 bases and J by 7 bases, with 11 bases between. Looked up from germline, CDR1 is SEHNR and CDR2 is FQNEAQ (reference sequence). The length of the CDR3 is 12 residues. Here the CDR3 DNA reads TGTGCCAGCAGCCGAGGGACGGATGAAGCTTTCTTT. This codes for CASSRGTDEAFF.

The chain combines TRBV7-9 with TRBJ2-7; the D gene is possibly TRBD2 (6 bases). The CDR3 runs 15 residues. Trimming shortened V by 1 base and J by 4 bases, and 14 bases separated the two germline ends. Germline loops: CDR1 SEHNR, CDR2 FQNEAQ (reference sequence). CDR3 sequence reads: CASSLVAGGFYEQYF. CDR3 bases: TGTGCCAGCAGCTTAGTGGCTGGAGGGTTTTACGAGCAGTACTTC.

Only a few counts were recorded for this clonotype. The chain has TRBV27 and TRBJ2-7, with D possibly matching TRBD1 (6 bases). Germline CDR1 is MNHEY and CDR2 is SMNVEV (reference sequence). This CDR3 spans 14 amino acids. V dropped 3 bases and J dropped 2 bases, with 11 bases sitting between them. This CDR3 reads CASSFPDRPYEQYF. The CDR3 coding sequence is TGTGCCAGCAGTTTCCCCGACAGGCCCTACGAGCAGTACTTC.

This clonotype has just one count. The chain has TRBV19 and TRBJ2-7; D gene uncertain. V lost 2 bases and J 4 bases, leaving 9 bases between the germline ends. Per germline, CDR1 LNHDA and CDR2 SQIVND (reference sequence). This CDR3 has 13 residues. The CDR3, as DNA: TGTGCCAGTAGTATAACGGTAAAATACGAGCAGTACTTC. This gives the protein CASSITVKYEQYF.

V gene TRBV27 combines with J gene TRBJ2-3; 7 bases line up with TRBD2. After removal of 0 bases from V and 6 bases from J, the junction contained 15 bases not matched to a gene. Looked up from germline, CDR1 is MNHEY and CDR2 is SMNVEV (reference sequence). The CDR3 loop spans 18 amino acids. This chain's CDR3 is CASSLSRGGSPPRDTQYF. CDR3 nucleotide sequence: TGTGCCAGCAGTTTATCTAGAGGCGGGAGCCCCCCTCGTGATACGCAGTATTTT.

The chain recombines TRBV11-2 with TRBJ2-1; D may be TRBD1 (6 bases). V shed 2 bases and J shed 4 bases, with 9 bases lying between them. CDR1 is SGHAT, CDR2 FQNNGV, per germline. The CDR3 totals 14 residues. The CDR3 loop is CASSLTTGYNEQFF. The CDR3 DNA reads TGTGCCAGCAGCTTAACAACAGGGTACAATGAGCAGTTCTTC.

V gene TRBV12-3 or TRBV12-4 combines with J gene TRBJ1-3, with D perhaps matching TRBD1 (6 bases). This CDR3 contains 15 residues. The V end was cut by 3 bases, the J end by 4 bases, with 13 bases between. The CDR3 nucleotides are TGTGCCAGCAGTTTTTCTACAGGGCCGGGAAACACCATATATTTT. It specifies CASSFSTGPGNTIYF.

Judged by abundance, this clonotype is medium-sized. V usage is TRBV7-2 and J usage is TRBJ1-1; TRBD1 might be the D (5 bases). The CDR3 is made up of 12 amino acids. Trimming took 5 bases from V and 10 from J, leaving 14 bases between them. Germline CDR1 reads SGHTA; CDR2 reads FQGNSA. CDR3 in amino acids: CASSPRFGGAFF. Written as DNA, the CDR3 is TGTGCCAGCAGCCCCAGGTTCGGGGGAGCTTTCTTT.

CDR3 DNA: TGTGCCAGCAGCTTTACCGCGCTAGCGGGCGGGGGCAATGAGCAGTTCTTC. It yields the protein CASSFTALAGGGNEQFF. This chain uses TRBV12-3 or TRBV12-4 with TRBJ2-1, with TRBD2 matching over 8 bases. This CDR3 spans 17 amino acids. Losses at the gene ends were 6 bases for V and 6 bases for J; bases not matched to a gene: 16.

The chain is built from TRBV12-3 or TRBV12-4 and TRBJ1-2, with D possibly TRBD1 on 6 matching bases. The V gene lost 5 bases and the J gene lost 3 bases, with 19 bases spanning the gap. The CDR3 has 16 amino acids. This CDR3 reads CASSDLLYRTDYGYTF. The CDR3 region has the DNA TGTGCCAGCAGTGACCTCCTGTATAGGACAGACTATGGCTACACCTTC.

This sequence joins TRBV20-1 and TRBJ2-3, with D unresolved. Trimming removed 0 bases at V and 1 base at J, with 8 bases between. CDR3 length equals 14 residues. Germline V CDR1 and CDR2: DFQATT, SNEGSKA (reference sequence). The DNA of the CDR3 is TGCAGTGCTAGAGAAACTCTTGGCACAGATACGCAGTATTTT. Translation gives CSARETLGTDTQYF.

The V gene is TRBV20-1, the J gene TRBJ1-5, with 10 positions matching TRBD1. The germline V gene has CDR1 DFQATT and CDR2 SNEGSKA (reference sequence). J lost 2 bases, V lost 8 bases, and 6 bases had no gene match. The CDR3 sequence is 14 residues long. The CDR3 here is CSFLGTGGNQPQHF. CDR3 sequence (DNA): TGCAGTTTTTTGGGGACAGGGGGCAATCAGCCCCAGCATTTT.

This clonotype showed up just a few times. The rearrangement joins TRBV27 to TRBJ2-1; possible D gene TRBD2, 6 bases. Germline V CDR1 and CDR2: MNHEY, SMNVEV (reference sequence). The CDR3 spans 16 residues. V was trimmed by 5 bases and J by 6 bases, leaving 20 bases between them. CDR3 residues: CASSPLVGGAINEQFF. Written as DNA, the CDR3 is TGTGCCAGCAGTCCTCTGGTGGGGGGTGCCATCAATGAGCAGTTCTTC.

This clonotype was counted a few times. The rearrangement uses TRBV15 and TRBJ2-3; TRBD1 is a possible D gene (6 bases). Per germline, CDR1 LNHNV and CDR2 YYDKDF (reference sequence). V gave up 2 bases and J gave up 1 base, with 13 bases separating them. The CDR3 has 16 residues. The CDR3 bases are TGTGCCACCAGCAGAACAGGGCGTTGGGGCACAGATACGCAGTATTTT. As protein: CATSRTGRWGTDTQYF.

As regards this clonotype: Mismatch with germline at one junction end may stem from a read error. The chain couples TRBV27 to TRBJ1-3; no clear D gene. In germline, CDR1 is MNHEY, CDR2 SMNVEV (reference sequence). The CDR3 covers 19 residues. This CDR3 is CANSPAGIPSFRSGNTIYF. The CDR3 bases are TGTGCCAACAGTCCCGCCGGGATTCCTTCGTTTCGCTCTGGAAACACCATATATTTT.

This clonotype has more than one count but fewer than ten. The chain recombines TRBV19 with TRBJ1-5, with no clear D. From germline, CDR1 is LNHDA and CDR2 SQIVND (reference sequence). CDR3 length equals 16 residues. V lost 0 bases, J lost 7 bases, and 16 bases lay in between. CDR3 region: CASSIEEAERSQPQHF. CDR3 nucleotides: TGTGCCAGTAGTATAGAGGAGGCAGAAAGATCCCAGCCCCAGCATTTT.

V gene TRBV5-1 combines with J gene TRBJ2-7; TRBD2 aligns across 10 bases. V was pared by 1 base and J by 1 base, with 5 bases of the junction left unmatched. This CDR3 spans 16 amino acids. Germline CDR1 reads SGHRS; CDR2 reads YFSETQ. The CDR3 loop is CASSLTSGALSYEQYF. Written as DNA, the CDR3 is TGCGCCAGCAGCTTGACTAGCGGGGCCTTATCCTACGAGCAGTACTTC.

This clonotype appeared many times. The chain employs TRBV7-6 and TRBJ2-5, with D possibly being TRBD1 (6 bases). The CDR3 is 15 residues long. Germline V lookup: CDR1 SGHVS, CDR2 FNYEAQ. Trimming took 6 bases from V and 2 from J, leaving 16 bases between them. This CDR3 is CASSYDTGQQETQYF. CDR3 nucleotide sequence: TGTGCCAGCAGTTATGACACGGGACAACAAGAGACCCAGTACTTC.

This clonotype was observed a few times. For the CDR3, the DNA is TGTGCCAGCAGTCTAATCGCGGGGGGGTGGGAGACCCAGTACTTC. Translation gives CASSLIAGGWETQYF. The chain carries TRBV12-3 or TRBV12-4 and TRBJ2-5; TRBD2 matches at 9 bases. This CDR3 region has 15 residues. Trimming took 5 bases from V and 5 from J; bases not matched to a gene: 9.

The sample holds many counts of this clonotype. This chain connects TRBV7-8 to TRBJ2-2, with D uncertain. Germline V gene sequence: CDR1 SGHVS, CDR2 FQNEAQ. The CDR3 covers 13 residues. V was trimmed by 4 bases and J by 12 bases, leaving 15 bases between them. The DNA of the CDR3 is TGTGCCAGCAGCTCTGGGCCCGACCCTCAGCTGTTTTTT. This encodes CASSSGPDPQLFF.

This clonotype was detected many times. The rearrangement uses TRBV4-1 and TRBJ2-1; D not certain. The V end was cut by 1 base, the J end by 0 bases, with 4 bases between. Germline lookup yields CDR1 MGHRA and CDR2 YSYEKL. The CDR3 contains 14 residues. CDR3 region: CASSQGSSYNEQFF. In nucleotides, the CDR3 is TGCGCCAGCAGCCAAGGTAGCTCCTACAATGAGCAGTTCTTC.

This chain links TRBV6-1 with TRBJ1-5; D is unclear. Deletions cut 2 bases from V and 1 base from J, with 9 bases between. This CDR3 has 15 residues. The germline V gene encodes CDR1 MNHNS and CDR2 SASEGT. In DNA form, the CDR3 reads TGTGCCAGCAGTGAATGGACGGGAAGCAATCAGCCCCAGCATTTT. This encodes CASSEWTGSNQPQHF.

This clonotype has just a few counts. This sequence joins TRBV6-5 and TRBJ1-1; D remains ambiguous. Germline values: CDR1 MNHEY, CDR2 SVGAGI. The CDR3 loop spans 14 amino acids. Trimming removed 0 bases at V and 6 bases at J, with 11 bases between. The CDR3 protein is CASSYSAEGSEAFF. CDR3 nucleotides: TGTGCCAGCAGTTACTCAGCAGAGGGCTCTGAAGCTTTCTTT.

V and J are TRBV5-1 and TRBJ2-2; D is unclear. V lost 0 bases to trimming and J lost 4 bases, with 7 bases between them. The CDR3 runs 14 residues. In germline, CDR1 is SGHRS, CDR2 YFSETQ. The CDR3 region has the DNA TGCGCCAGCAGCTTGGAACAGATCACCGGGGAGCTGTTTTTT. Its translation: CASSLEQITGELFF.

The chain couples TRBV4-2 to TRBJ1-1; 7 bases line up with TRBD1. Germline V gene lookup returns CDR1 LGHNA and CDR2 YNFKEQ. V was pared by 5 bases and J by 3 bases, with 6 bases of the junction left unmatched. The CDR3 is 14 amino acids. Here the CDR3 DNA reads TGTGCCAGCAGCGGAAGTGGACAGGACACTGAAGCTTTCTTT. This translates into CASSGSGQDTEAFF.

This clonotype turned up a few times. CDR3 nucleotide sequence: TGTGCCAGCAGTTTTATAGGGGTCTACGAGCAGTACTTC. Its protein is CASSFIGVYEQYF. The rearrangement links TRBV12-3 or TRBV12-4 to TRBJ2-7, with D possibly matching TRBD1 (5 bases). The CDR3 has 13 residues. V shed 3 bases and J shed 3 bases, with 9 bases lying between them.

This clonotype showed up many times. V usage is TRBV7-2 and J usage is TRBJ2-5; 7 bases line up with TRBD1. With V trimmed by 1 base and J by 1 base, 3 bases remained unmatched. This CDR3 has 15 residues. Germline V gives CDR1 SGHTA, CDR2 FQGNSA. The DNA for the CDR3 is TGTGCCAGCAGCTTAGTTAACAGGGGCCAAGAGACCCAGTACTTC. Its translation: CASSLVNRGQETQYF. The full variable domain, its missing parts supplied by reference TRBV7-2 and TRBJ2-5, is GAGVSQSPSNKVTEKGKDVELRCDPISGHTALYWYRQSLGQGLEFLIYFQGNSAPDKSGLPSDRFSAERTGGSVSTLTIQRTQQEDSAVYLCASSLVNRGQETQYFGPGTRLLVL.